Listed below are T cell receptor beta chains from one sample, sequenced in a study of T-cell memory formation after mild COVID-19. TCRdb recomputed calls from the 5' RACE reads with MiXCR, one row per CDR3 protein. The table records 150,000 or so distinct CDR3 sequences, about 9.9% of them present only once. The sequenced sample was PBMCs or a T cell subset sorted from them (not recorded which). These receptors originate from a man aged 18-30 years who had mild COVID-19 (a few samples of this study predate the infection). Cell type and time point are not known. CDR3s leave out the opening cysteine and the closing phenylalanine or tryptophan. Size is omitted from some rows. Given values are once, few, many or a class for expanded clones.

>few|TRBV7-6|TRBJ1-5
ASSLAPGVGQPQH
>-|TRBV4-2|TRBJ2-2
ASSQDSPHGNTGELF
>-|TRBV6-5|TRBJ2-3
ASSYRLLAGGTDTQY
>-|TRBV6-2/TRBV6-3|TRBJ2-3
ASTASTDTQY
>-|TRBV29-1|TRBJ2-7
SVRGLYEQY
>-|TRBV5-1|TRBJ1-1
ASSFLPSNTEAF
>-|TRBV6-5|TRBJ2-1
ASQRAAAGGYNEQF
>few|TRBV25-1|TRBJ2-1
ASSEFRQSSYNEQF
>few|TRBV20-1|TRBJ1-5
SATARGPRPQH
>few|TRBV4-3|TRBJ2-1
ASSKTGSYNEQF
>few|TRBV23-1|TRBJ2-1
ASRIWDRGLGDEQF
>-|TRBV20-1|TRBJ1-3
SARDQEGGHTIY
>few|TRBV11-1|TRBJ1-2
ASSFGGQGAGGYT
>few|TRBV14|TRBJ2-1
ASNNGGQGPYNEQF
>few|TRBV11-2|TRBJ2-5
ASSSRQGQETQY
>few|TRBV6-5|TRBJ2-6
SSSSVLGANVLT
>few|TRBV4-3|TRBJ2-7
ASSQVDRLYEQY
>few|TRBV25-1|TRBJ2-7
ASSDRGYYEQY
>-|TRBV2|TRBJ2-1
ASSEGFNEQF
>few|TRBV2|TRBJ2-2
ASSSAGGQRELF
>-|TRBV6-2/TRBV6-3|TRBJ1-1
ASSRQSSTTEAF
>many|TRBV5-4|TRBJ2-7
ASSFGFDSPSYEQY
>-|TRBV4-3|TRBJ1-4
ASNKRYLSGEKLF
>-|TRBV12-3/TRBV12-4|TRBJ2-2
ASSVVMGSWTGELF
>many|TRBV4-2|TRBJ2-7
ASSQVSRNDEQY
>-|TRBV6-1|TRBJ1-2
ASSDKGNYGYT
>-|TRBV7-2|TRBJ2-3
ASSAPRSSTDTQY
>few|TRBV24-1|TRBJ1-5
ATSEGSQPQH
>-|TRBV12-5|TRBJ1-3
ASGLDRAFGTIY
>few|TRBV7-8|TRBJ2-5
ASSPRVAATGETQY
>-|TRBV18|TRBJ1-6
ASSPGGTDSPLH
>-|TRBV7-2|TRBJ2-3
ASSPPPGLATDTQY
>-|TRBV5-4|TRBJ2-3
ASSLVLGGVWTDTQY
>-|TRBV5-1|TRBJ2-3
ASSPNQGTDTQY
>-|TRBV7-9|TRBJ1-3
ASRPRVSGNTIY
>-|TRBV4-3|TRBJ2-3
ASSQVSGEGTDTQY
>many|TRBV20-1|TRBJ2-3
SAGNPTGTTDTQY
>-|TRBV14|TRBJ2-5
ASSQRGAGETQY